Listed below are T cell receptor beta chains from one sample, sequenced in a study of vaccination effects on CD4 cells after COVID-19. What these receptors recognize is not known. TCRdb keeps only in-frame clones here, not all; method: immunoSEQ multiplex PCR. Among approximately 76,000 clones, around 78% were seen once, and the ten largest hold approximately 10%. This material consisted of CD4+ T cells from PBMCs cultured with SARS-CoV-2 spike peptides, taken before COVID-19 vaccination. Receptor source: a human donor who received a COVID-19 vaccine. CDR3s include the opening cysteine and the closing phenylalanine or tryptophan. D genes are given only for firm matches. Part of the rows lack a size; the others show once, few, many or a class for expanded clones.

TRBD1,TRBV5-1,TRBJ2-3,.,CASSRGTGMLTDTQYF,TGCGCCAGCAGCCGCGGGACAGGTATGCTCACAGATACGCAGTATTTT
.,TRBV29-1,TRBJ1-2,.,CSVVQGLGYGYTF,TGCAGCGTTGTACAGGGCCTGGGCTATGGCTACACCTTC
.,TRBV7-8,TRBJ1-6,.,CASSLGGYNSPLHF,TGTGCCAGCAGCCTAGGGGGATATAATTCACCCCTCCACTTT
.,TRBV28,TRBJ1-2,.,CASSSWERDPGYTF,TGTGCCAGCAGCTCTTGGGAGAGGGACCCTGGCTACACCTTC
.,TRBV5-1,TRBJ2-3,once,CASSLEMGSGTDTQYF,TGCGCCAGCAGCTTGGAGATGGGATCAGGGACAGATACGCAGTATTTT
.,TRBV6-5,TRBJ2-2,.,CASRQGQGHSGELFF,TGTGCCAGCAGGCAGGGGCAGGGGCATTCCGGGGAGCTGTTTTTT
TRBD2,TRBV7-3,TRBJ2-1,.,CASSLASASGEQFF,TGTGCCAGCAGCTTAGCGTCGGCTAGCGGCGAGCAGTTCTTC
.,TRBV30,TRBJ1-6,.,CAWCRGTNSPLHF,TGTGCCTGGTGTCGAGGAACCAATTCACCCCTCCACTTT
.,TRBV4-1,TRBJ2-5,.,CASSQDIHETQYF,TGCGCCAGCAGCCAAGATATACATGAGACCCAGTACTTC
.,TRBV27,TRBJ2-5,.,CASSFGGLSETQYF,TGTGCCAGCAGTTTTGGGGGGCTCTCGGAGACCCAGTACTTC
TRBD1,TRBV19,TRBJ2-5,.,CASRTGGRPQETQYF,TGTGCCAGTAGGACAGGGGGACGTCCACAAGAGACCCAGTACTTC
TRBD1,TRBV5-1,TRBJ1-1,.,CASSRRPPDRANLNTEAFF,TGCGCCAGCAGCCGGAGGCCTCCTGACAGGGCAAATTTGAACACTGAAGCTTTCTTT
.,TRBV3-1/TRBV3-2,TRBJ2-5,.,CASSHVRETQYF,TGTGCCAGCAGCCACGTTAGGGAGACCCAGTACTTC
.,TRBV14,TRBJ2-3,once,CASRATGDTQYF,TGTGCCAGCAGGGCTACGGGGGATACGCAGTATTTT
TRBD2,TRBV7-2,TRBJ2-3,.,CASSLARGSGGRNGTDTQYF,TGTGCCAGCAGCTTAGCGCGGGGTAGCGGGGGGCGTAATGGCACAGATACGCAGTATTTT
.,TRBV5-1,TRBJ1-4,.,CASSLAGRGTNEKLFF,TGCGCCAGCAGCTTGGCCGGCAGGGGAACTAATGAAAAACTGTTTTTT
.,TRBV7-9,TRBJ2-5,.,CASSPGSGETQYF,TGTGCCAGCAGCCCCGGGTCCGGGGAGACCCAGTACTTC
TRBD2,TRBV28,TRBJ2-4,.,CASSPGGGAKNIQYF,TGTGCCAGCAGCCCGGGGGGGGGTGCCAAAAACATTCAGTACTTC
.,TRBV5-1,TRBJ1-1,.,CASSFGGNTEAFF,TGCGCCAGCAGCTTCGGGGGAAACACTGAAGCTTTCTTT
TRBD1,TRBV7-2,TRBJ1-6,once,CASSPSQRLTGGNSPLHF,TGTGCCAGCAGCCCTTCCCAACGCCTGACAGGGGGCAATTCACCCCTCCACTTT
.,TRBV5-1,TRBJ1-4,.,CASSLRRGGSEKLFF,TGCGCCAGCAGCCTACGTCGAGGCGGGAGTGAAAAACTGTTTTTT
.,TRBV18,TRBJ1-4,once,CASSTSGSNEKLFF,TGTGCCAGCTCCACCTCCGGGTCTAATGAAAAACTGTTTTTT
.,TRBV5-6,TRBJ1-3,.,CASSEDQGTTGNTIYF,TGTGCCAGCAGTGAAGATCAAGGGACAACTGGAAACACCATATATTTT
.,TRBV7-7,TRBJ2-2,.,CASSWGPRNTGELFF,TGTGCCAGCAGCTGGGGACCCCGGAACACCGGGGAGCTGTTTTTT
TRBD1,TRBV6-5,TRBJ1-2,.,CASSYDRGPGGYTF,TGTGCCAGCAGTTACGACAGGGGGCCCGGGGGCTACACCTTC
.,TRBV9,TRBJ2-5,.,CASSATGTEETQYF,TGTGCCAGCAGCGCGACCGGGACCGAAGAGACCCAGTACTTC
TRBD1,TRBV5-4,TRBJ1-2,few,CASSWDRGSGYTF,TGTGCCAGCAGCTGGGACAGGGGGAGCGGCTACACCTTC
.,TRBV9,TRBJ2-5,.,CASSVAGGLGKTQYF,TGTGCCAGCAGCGTAGCTGGGGGCCTTGGAAAGACCCAGTACTTC
.,TRBV19,TRBJ1-4,.,CASLNQHRASNEKLFF,TGTGCCAGCCTTAACCAACACAGGGCTTCGAATGAAAAACTGTTTTTT